This T cell receptor beta chain was sequenced for a study of blood T cell repertoires in COVID-19. Turning to the study itself: Samples of COVID-19 (acute and convalescent) were obtained from the United States, Italy and Spain. T cells, B-cell-depleted T cells, or PBMCs provided the cDNA or gDNA that served as material.

The J segment lost 6 bases and the V segment lost 5 bases, leaving 10 bases of the junction unmatched. CDR3 length: 15 amino acids. Germline V gives CDR1 GTSNPN, CDR2 SVGIG (reference sequence). In the source study's methods: Nucleated cell counts were estimated from reference gene primer amplification. Here immunoSEQ multiplex PCR was the method, and the copy in TCRdb shows in-frame clones only, minus some. Clone size and V and J calls were adopted from that table, with D and trimming inferred from the DNA. Of about 70,000 clones in the sample, about four fifths were seen once. This receptor was identified in a woman between 55 and 75 years old with acute or convalescent COVID-19. This rearrangement joins TRBV30 to TRBJ1-4; 9 nucleotides agree with TRBD1. The specimen was peripheral blood. The CDR3 protein is CAWVGDRANYEKLFF. In DNA form, the CDR3 reads TGTGCCTGGGTGGGGGACAGGGCAAATTATGAAAAACTGTTTTTT. Based on the CDR3 plus reference TRBV30 and TRBJ1-4, the full variable domain is SQTIHQWPATLVQPVGSPLSLECTVEGTSNPNLYWYRQAAGRGLQLLFYSVGIGQISSEVPQNLSASRPQDRQFILSSKKLLLSDSGFYLCAWVGDRANYEKLFFGSGTQLSVL.